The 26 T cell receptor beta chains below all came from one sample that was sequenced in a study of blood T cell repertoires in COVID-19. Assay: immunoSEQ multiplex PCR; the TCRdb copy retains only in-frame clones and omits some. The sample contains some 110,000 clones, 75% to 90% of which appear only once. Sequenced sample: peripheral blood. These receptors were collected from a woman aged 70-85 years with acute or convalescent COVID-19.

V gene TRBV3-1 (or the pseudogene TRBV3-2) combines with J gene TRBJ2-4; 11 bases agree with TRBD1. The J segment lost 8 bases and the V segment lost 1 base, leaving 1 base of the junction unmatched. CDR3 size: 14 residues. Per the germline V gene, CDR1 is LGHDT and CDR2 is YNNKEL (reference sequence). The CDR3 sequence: CASSQAGQGDIQYF. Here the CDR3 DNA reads TGTGCCAGCAGCCAAGCGGGACAGGGGGACATTCAGTACTTC.

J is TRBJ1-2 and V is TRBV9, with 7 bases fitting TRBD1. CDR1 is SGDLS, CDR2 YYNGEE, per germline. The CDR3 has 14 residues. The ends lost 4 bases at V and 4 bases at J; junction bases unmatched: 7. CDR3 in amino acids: CASSSRQGFYGYTF. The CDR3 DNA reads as TGTGCCAGCAGCTCCCGACAGGGCTTCTATGGCTACACCTTC.

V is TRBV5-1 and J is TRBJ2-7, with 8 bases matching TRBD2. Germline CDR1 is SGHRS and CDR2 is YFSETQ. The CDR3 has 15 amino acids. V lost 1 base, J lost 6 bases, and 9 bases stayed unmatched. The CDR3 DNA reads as TGCGCCAGCAGCTTGTCCCCGGGACTAGAAGGCGAGCAGTACTTC. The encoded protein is CASSLSPGLEGEQYF.

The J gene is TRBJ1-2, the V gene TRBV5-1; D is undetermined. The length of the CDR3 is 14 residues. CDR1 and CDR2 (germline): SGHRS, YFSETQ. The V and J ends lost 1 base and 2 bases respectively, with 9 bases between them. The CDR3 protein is CASSLSTRNYGYTF. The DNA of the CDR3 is TGCGCCAGCAGCTTGAGTACCAGGAACTATGGCTACACCTTC.

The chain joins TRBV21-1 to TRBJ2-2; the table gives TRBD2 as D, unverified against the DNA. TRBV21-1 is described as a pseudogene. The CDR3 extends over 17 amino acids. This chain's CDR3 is CASSKGGRPPEHRGAVF. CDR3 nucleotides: TGTGCCAGCAGCAAAGGTGGCAGGCCGCCTGAACACCGGGGAGCTGTTTTT.

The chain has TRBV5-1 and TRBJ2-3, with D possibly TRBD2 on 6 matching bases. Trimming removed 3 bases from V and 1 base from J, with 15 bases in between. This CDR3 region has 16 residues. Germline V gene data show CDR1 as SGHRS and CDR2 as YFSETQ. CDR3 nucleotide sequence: TGCGCCAGCAGCTACAATCAGGGACTCGGCACAGATACGCAGTATTTT. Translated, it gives CASSYNQGLGTDTQYF.

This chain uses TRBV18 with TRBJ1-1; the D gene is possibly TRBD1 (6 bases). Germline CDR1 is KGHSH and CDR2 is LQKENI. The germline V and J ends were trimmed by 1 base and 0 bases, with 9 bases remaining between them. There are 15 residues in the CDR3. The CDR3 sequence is CASSPQGGMNTEAFF. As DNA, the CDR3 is TGTGCCAGCTCACCACAGGGGGGGATGAACACTGAAGCTTTCTTT.

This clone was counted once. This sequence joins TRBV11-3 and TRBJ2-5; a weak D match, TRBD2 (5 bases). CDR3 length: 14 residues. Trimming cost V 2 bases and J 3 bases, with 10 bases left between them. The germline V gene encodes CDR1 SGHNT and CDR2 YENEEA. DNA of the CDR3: TGTGCCAGCAGCTTAACAACTAGTGAAGAGACCCAGTACTTC. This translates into CASSLTTSEETQYF.

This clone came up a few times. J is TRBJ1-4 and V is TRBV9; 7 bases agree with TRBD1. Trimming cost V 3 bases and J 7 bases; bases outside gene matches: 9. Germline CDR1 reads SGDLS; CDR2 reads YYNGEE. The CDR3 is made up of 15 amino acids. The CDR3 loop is CASSAGGQSSEKLFF. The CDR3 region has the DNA TGTGCCAGCAGCGCCGGGGGACAGTCAAGTGAAAAACTGTTTTTT. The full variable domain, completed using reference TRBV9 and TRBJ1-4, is DSGVTQTPKHLITATGQRVTLRCSPRSGDLSVYWYQQSLDQGLQFLIQYYNGEERAKGNILERFSAQQFPDLHSELNLSSLELGDSALYFCASSAGGQSSEKLFFGSGTQLSVL.

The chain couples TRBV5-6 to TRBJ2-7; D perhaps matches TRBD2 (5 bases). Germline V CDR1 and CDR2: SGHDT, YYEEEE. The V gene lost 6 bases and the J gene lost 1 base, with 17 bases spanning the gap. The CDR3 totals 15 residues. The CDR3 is CASKHDGVGSYEQYF. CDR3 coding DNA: TGTGCCAGCAAACACGACGGGGTCGGGTCCTACGAGCAGTACTTC. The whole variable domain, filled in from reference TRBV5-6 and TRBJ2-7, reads DAGVTQSPTHLIKTRGQQVTLRCSPKSGHDTVSWYQQALGQGPQFIFQYYEEEERQRGNFPDRFSGHQFPNYSSELNVNALLLGDSALYLCASKHDGVGSYEQYFGPGTRLTVT.

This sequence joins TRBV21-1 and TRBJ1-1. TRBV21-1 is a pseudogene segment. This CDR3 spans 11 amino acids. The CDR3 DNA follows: TGTGCCAGCTTCGGGGACACTGAAGCTTTCTTT. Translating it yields CASFGDTEAFF.

CDR3 in amino acids: CASSVASPAGEQYF. The DNA of the CDR3 is TGTGCCAGCAGCGTAGCTTCCCCGGCGGGCGAGCAGTACTTC. The chain combines TRBV9 with TRBJ2-7, with a weak D call TRBD2 (5 bases). Looked up from germline, CDR1 is SGDLS and CDR2 is YYNGEE. V shed 0 bases and J shed 6 bases, with 13 bases lying between them. This CDR3 has 14 residues. The full variable domain, in which reference TRBV9 and TRBJ2-7 provide the parts outside the CDR3, is DSGVTQTPKHLITATGQRVTLRCSPRSGDLSVYWYQQSLDQGLQFLIQYYNGEERAKGNILERFSAQQFPDLHSELNLSSLELGDSALYFCASSVASPAGEQYFGPGTRLTVT.

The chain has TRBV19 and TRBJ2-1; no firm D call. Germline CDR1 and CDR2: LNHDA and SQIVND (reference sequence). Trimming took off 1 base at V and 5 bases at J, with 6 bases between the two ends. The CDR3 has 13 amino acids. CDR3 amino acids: CASSIGANNEQFF. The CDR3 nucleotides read TGTGCCAGTAGTATAGGGGCCAACAATGAGCAGTTCTTC.

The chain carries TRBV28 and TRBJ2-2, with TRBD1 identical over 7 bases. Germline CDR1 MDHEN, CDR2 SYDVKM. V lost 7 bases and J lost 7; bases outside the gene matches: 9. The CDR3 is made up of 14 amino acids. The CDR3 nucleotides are TGTGCCAGCATCGTGACAGGGTCCCACGGGGAGCTGTTTTTT. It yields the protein CASIVTGSHGELFF.

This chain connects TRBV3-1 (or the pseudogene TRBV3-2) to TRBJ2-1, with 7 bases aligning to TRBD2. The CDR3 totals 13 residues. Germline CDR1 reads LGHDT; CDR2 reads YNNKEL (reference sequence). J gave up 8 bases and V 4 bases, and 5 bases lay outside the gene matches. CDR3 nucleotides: TGTGCCAGCAGCCCGACTAGCCTGGATGAGCAGTTCTTC. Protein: CASSPTSLDEQFF.

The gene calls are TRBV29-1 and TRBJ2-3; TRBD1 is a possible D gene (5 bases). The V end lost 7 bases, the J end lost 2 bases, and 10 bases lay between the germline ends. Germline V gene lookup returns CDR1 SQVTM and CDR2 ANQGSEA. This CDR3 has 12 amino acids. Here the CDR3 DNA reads TGCAGCGCGTCAGGGTTCACAGATACGCAGTATTTT. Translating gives CSASGFTDTQYF.

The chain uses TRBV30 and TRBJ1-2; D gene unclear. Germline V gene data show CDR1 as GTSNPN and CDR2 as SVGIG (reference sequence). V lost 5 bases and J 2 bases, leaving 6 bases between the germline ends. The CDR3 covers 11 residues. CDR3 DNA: TGTGCCTGGGAGGAGAACTATGGCTACACCTTC. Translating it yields CAWEENYGYTF.

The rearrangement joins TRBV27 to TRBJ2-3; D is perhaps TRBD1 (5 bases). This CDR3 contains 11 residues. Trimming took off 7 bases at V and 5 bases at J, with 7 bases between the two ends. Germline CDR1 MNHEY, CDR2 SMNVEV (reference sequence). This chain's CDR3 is CASTQGDTQYF. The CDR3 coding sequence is TGTGCCAGCACCCAGGGAGATACGCAGTATTTT.

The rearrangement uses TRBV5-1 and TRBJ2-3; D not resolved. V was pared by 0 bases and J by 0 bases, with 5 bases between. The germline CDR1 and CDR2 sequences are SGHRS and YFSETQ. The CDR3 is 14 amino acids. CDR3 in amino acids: CASSLDPSTDTQYF. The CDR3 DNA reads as TGCGCCAGCAGCTTGGATCCGAGCACAGATACGCAGTATTTT.

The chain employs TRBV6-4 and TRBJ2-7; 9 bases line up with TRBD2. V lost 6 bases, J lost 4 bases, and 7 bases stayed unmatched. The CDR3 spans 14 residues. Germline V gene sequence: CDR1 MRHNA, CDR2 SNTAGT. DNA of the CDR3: TGTGCCAGCAGCGCCCTAGCGGGACCGTACGAGCAGTACTTC. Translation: CASSALAGPYEQYF.

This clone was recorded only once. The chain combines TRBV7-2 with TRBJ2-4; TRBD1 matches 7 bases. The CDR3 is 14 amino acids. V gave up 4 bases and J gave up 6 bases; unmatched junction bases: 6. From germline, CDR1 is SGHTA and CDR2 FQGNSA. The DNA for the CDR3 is TGTGCCAGCAGCTCACGGACAGGAGTAAACATTCAGTACTTC. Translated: CASSSRTGVNIQYF.

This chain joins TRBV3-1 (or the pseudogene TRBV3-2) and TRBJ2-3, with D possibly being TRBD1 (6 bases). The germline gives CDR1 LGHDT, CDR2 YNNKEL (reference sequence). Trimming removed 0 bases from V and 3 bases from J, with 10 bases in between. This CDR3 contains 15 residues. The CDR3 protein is CASSQDRGETDTQYF. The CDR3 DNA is TGTGCCAGCAGCCAAGACAGGGGTGAGACAGATACGCAGTATTTT.

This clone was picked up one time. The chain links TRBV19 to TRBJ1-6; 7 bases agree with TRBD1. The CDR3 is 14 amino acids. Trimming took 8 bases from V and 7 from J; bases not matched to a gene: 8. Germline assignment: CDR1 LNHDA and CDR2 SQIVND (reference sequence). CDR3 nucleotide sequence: TGTGCCAGTGGAAGGGACAGCGGGAATTCACCCCTCCACTTT. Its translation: CASGRDSGNSPLHF.

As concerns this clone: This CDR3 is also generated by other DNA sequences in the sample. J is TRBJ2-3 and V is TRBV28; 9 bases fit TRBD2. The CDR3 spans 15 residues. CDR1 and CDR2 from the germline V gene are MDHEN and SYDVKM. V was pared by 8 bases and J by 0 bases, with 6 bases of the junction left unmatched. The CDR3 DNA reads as TGTGCCAGCTCCCCTAGCGGGACTAGCACAGATACGCAGTATTTT. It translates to CASSPSGTSTDTQYF.

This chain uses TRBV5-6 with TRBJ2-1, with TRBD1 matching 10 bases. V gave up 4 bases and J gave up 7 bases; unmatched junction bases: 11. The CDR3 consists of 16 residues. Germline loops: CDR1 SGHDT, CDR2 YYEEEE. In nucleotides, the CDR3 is TGTGCCAGCAGCCTGCCGGGACAGGGGATCCGGAATGAGCAGTTCTTC. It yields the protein CASSLPGQGIRNEQFF.

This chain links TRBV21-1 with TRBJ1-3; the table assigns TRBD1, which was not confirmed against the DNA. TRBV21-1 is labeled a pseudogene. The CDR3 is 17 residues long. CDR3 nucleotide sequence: TGTGCCAGCAGCAAAGAAAGACAGGGGGTATTTGGAAACACCATATATTTT. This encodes CASSKERQGVFGNTIYF.